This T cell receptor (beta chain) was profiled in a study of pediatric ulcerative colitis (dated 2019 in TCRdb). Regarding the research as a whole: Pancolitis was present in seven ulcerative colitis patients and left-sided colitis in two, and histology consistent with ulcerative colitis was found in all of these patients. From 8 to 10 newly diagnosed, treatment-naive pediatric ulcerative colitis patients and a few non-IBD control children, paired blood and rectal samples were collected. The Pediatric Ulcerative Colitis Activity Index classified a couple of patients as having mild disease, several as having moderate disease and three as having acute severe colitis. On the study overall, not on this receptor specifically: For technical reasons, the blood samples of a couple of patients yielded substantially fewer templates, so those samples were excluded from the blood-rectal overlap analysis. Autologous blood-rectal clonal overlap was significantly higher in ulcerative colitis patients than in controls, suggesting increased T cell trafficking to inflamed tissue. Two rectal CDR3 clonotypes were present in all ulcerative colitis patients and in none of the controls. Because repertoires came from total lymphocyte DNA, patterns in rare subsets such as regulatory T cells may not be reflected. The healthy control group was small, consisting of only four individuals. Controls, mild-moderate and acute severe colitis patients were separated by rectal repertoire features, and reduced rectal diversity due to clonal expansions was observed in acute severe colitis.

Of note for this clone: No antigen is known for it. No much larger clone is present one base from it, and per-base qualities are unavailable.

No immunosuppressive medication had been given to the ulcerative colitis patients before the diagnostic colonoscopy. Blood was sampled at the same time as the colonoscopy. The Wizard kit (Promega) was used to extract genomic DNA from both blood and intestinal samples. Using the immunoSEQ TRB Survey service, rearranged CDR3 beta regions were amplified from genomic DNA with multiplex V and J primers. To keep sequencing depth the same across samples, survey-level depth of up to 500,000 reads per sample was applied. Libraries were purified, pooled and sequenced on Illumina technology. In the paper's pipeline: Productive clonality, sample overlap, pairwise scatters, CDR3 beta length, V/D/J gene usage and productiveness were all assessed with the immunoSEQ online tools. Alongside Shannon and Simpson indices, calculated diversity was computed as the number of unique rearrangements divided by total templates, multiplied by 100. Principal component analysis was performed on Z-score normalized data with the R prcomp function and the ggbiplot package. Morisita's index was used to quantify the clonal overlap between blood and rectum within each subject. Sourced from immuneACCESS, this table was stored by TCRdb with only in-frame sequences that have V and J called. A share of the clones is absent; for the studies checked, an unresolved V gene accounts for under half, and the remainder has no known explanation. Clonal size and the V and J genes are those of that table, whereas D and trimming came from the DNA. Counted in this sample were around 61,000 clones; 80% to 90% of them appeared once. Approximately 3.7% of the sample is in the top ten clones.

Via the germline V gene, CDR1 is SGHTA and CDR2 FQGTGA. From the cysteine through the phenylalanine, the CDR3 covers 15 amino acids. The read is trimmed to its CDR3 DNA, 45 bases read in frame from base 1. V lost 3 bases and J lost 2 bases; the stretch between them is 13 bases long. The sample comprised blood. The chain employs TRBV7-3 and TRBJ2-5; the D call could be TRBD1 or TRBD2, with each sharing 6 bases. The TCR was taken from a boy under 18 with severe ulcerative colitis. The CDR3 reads CASSLGGLAQETQYF. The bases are TGTGCCAGCAGCTTGGGGGGCCTCGCGCAAGAGACCCAGTACTTC.